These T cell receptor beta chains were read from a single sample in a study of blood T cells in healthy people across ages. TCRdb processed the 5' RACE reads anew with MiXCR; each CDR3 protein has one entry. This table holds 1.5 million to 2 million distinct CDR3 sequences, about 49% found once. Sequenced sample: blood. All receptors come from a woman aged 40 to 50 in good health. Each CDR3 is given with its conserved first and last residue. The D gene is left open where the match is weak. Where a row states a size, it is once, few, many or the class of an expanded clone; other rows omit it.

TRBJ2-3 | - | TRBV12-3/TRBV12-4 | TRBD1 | CASSEQRTGVRTDTQYF | TGTGCCAGCAGTGAGCAAAGGACAGGAGTTCGGACAGATACGCAGTATTTT
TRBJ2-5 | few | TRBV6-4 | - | CASSDGPGETQYF | TGTGCCAGCAGTGACGGACCAGGAGAGACCCAGTACTTC
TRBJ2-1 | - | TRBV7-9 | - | CASSLLDSSNEQFF | TGTGCCAGCAGCTTATTGGACAGCAGCAATGAGCAGTTCTTC
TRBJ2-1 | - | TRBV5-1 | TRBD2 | CASSSSGPHNEQFF | TGCGCCAGCAGCTCTAGCGGACCACACAATGAGCAGTTCTTC
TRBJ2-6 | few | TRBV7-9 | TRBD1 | CASSLYGTAESSGANVLTF | TGTGCCAGCAGCTTATATGGGACAGCTGAATCCTCTGGGGCCAACGTCCTGACTTTC
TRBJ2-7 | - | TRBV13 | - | CASRGPDSDEQYF | TGTGCCAGCCGGGGTCCAGACTCCGACGAGCAGTACTTC
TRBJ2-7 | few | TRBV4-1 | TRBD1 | CASSQDGTGQGANEQYF | TGCGCCAGCAGCCAAGACGGTACAGGACAGGGGGCGAACGAGCAGTACTTC
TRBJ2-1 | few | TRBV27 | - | CASSLQDTGGPNNEQFF | TGTGCCAGCAGTTTGCAGGATACGGGGGGCCCTAACAATGAGCAGTTCTTC
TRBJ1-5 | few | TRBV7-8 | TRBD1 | CASAAGRTGGNQPQHF | TGTGCCAGCGCAGCCGGCCGGACAGGGGGCAATCAGCCCCAGCATTTT
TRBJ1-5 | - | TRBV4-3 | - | CASSQGATFSNQPQHF | TGCGCCAGCAGCCAAGGGGCGACCTTTAGCAATCAGCCCCAGCATTTT
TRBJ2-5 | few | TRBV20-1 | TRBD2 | CSADSSGGVVETQYF | TGCAGTGCCGATTCTAGCGGGGGGGTAGTAGAGACCCAGTACTTC
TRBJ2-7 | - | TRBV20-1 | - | CSARDWAGGGLSYNEQYF | TGCAGTGCTAGAGATTGGGCTGGAGGGGGGCTGTCCTACAATGAGCAGTACTTC
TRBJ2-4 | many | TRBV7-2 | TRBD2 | CASSLVPSGGAKNIQYF | TGTGCCAGCAGCTTAGTTCCTAGCGGGGGGGCCAAAAACATTCAGTACTTC
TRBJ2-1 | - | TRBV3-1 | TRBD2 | CASSQVVSGGYNEQFF | TGTGCCAGCAGCCAAGTTGTTAGCGGGGGGTACAATGAGCAGTTCTTC
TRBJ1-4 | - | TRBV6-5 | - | CASSYSSRGSANEKLFF | TGTGCCAGCAGTTACTCGAGCAGGGGTTCGGCTAATGAAAAACTGTTTTTT